The 29 T cell receptor beta chains listed next were all sequenced from one sample in a study of OX40 agonist ivuxolimab in advanced cancers. TCRdb keeps only in-frame clones here, not all; method: immunoSEQ multiplex PCR. The table lists roughly 90,000 clones, 70% to 90% of them singletons. The sequenced sample was CD4+ or CD8+ T cells sorted from blood, obtained in a trial of the OX40 agonist ivuxolimab. The origin of the receptors is an adult with an advanced solid tumor such as melanoma, head and neck, liver or kidney cancer.

Only a few counts were recorded for this clone. V is TRBV19 and J is TRBJ1-1, with D perhaps matching TRBD1 (6 bases). Deletions cut 8 bases from V and 6 bases from J, with 16 bases between. Germline V CDR1 and CDR2: LNHDA, SQIVND (reference sequence). The CDR3 contains 13 residues. Written as DNA, the CDR3 is TGTGCCAGTGGGGAGATTTGGGGGCCTGAAGCTTTCTTT. Residues: CASGEIWGPEAFF.

V and J are TRBV28 and TRBJ1-2; D gene uncertain. This CDR3 contains 14 residues. Deletions cut 6 bases from V and 0 bases from J, with 11 bases between. Germline CDR1 reads MDHEN; CDR2 reads SYDVKM. CDR3 sequence: CASRRLIANYGYTF. CDR3 nucleotides: TGTGCCAGCAGGAGACTGATAGCTAACTATGGCTACACCTTC.

In its sample, this clone was seen once. The rearrangement uses TRBV7-3 and TRBJ1-5; D remains unclear. CDR3 length: 20 amino acids. From germline, CDR1 is SGHTA and CDR2 FQGTGA. V lost 5 bases to trimming and J lost 0 bases, with 26 bases between them. CDR3 nucleotides: TGTGCCAGCAGCCCACACTACCCGACAAATAAGTCCACTAGCAATCAGCCCCAGCATTTT. Its protein is CASSPHYPTNKSTSNQPQHF.

The V gene is TRBV11-3, the J gene TRBJ2-5, with no clear D. Germline V gene data show CDR1 as SGHNT and CDR2 as YENEEA. Deletions cut 5 bases from V and 5 bases from J, with 15 bases between. CDR3 size: 14 residues. The chain's CDR3 is CASSLVVLRETQYF. The CDR3 DNA sequence: TGTGCCAGCAGCCTGGTGGTACTAAGGGAGACCCAGTACTTC.

The rearrangement joins TRBV7-8 to TRBJ2-1; D is unresolved. Trimming removed 5 bases from V and 6 bases from J, with 14 bases in between. Germline lookup yields CDR1 SGHVS and CDR2 FQNEAQ. The CDR3 loop spans 14 amino acids. The CDR3 bases are TGTGCCAGCAGCCGATTAGTCGGGCCCAATGAGCAGTTCTTC. Translated: CASSRLVGPNEQFF.

Regarding this clone: Distinct nucleotide sequences in the sample also encode this CDR3. V and J are TRBV5-1 and TRBJ1-1; TRBD1 is a possible D gene (5 bases). V shed 5 bases and J shed 1 base, with 9 bases lying between them. Germline CDR1 reads SGHRS; CDR2 reads YFSETQ. This CDR3 is 13 amino acids long. CDR3 nucleotide sequence: TGCGCCAGCAGTTTTGGACAGAACACTGAAGCTTTCTTT. Amino acids: CASSFGQNTEAFF.

The chain joins TRBV7-6 to TRBJ2-7; tentatively, D is TRBD2 (5 bases). Trimming pared 5 bases from V and 2 bases from J, leaving 19 bases between. This CDR3 has 16 residues. Germline lookup yields CDR1 SGHVS and CDR2 FNYEAQ. The CDR3 DNA reads TGTGCCAGCAGCCAAATTGCTAGCCCTAGAACCTACGAGCAGTACTTC. Translated, it gives CASSQIASPRTYEQYF. Full variable domain (remainder filled in from reference TRBV7-6 and TRBJ2-7): GAGVSQSPRYKVTKRGQDVALRCDPISGHVSLYWYRQALGQGPEFLTYFNYEAQQDKSGLPNDRFSAERPEGSISTLTIQRTEQRDSAMYRCASSQIASPRTYEQYFGPGTRLTVT.

This clone was counted between two and nine times. Other DNA sequences within the sample encode an identical CDR3. This chain connects TRBV7-2 to TRBJ2-1; no reliable D call. Germline values: CDR1 SGHTA, CDR2 FQGNSA. V shed 1 base and J shed 8 bases, with 3 bases lying between them. This CDR3 is built from 11 residues. The CDR3, as DNA: TGTGCCAGCAGCTTAGTACATGAGCAGTTCTTC. It translates to CASSLVHEQFF.

As to this clone: An end of the junction differs from the germline gene, which may be a read error. The chain carries TRBV15 and TRBJ2-2, with a weak D call TRBD2 (6 bases). CDR1 LNHNV and CDR2 YYDKDF come from the germline V gene (reference sequence). This CDR3 has 14 residues. CDR3 sequence: CATSRDWSGGKLFF. The CDR3 DNA sequence: TGTGCCACCAGCAGAGATTGGAGCGGCGGGAAGCTGTTTTTT.

The rearrangement joins TRBV5-6 to TRBJ2-6; 7 bases line up with TRBD1. The length of the CDR3 is 19 residues. Trimming at V came to 6 bases and at J to 3 bases, leaving 18 bases not matched to a gene. The germline CDR1 and CDR2 sequences are SGHDT and YYEEEE. This chain's CDR3 is CASNLTGPQMVDGANVLTF. CDR3 DNA sequence: TGTGCCAGCAACCTGACAGGGCCTCAAATGGTGGATGGGGCCAACGTCCTGACTTTC.

The chain couples TRBV2 to TRBJ2-5, with 7 nucleotides matching TRBD1. CDR1 is SNHLY and CDR2 is FYNNEI in the germline V gene. The V and J ends lost 5 bases and 3 bases, in that order; junction bases with no gene match: 3. The CDR3 loop spans 13 amino acids. The CDR3 is CASSRDREETQYF. In DNA, the CDR3 is TGTGCCAGCAGTCGCGACAGGGAAGAGACCCAGTACTTC.

The rearrangement joins TRBV7-9 to TRBJ2-2; 9 bases are shared with TRBD2. There are 16 residues in the CDR3. J gave up 4 bases and V 5 bases, and 8 bases lay outside the gene matches. Germline values: CDR1 SEHNR, CDR2 FQNEAQ (reference sequence). CDR3 region: CASSQVASGVTGELFF. CDR3 DNA sequence: TGTGCCAGCAGCCAAGTTGCTAGCGGGGTCACCGGGGAGCTGTTTTTT.

This rearrangement joins TRBV9 to TRBJ2-3, with D unresolved. Germline-derived CDR1 and CDR2 are SGDLS and YYNGEE. With 6 bases removed from V and 2 bases from J, the gap between germline ends came to 13 bases. This CDR3 is 14 amino acids long. In DNA, the CDR3 is TGTGCCAGCACCCGTAGGCCCTACACAGATACGCAGTATTTT. Translating gives CASTRRPYTDTQYF.

The rearrangement joins TRBV6-6 to TRBJ2-1; D might be TRBD1 or TRBD2, each matching 7 bases. From germline, CDR1 is MNHNY and CDR2 SVGAGI (reference sequence). The CDR3 covers 15 residues. Trimming removed 6 bases from V and 7 bases from J, with 19 bases in between. CDR3 amino acids: CASSLSRGGRNEQFF. For the CDR3, the DNA is TGTGCCAGCAGCCTTAGCAGGGGGGGTAGGAATGAGCAGTTCTTC.

This clone was detected only once. V is TRBV27 and J is TRBJ2-5; no firm D call. Germline assignment: CDR1 MNHEY and CDR2 SMNVEV (reference sequence). The length of the CDR3 is 14 residues. With 7 bases removed from V and 2 bases from J, the gap between germline ends came to 14 bases. Here the CDR3 DNA reads TGTGCCAGCAAAAAAGAGACGGTTCAAGAGACCCAGTACTTC. Its protein is CASKKETVQETQYF.

The V and J genes are TRBV6-6 and TRBJ2-3; D is undetermined. The length of the CDR3 is 14 residues. Deletions cut 2 bases from V and 1 base from J, with 7 bases between. Per germline, CDR1 MNHNY and CDR2 SVGAGI (reference sequence). The CDR3 spells CASSYREGTDTQYF. DNA of the CDR3: TGTGCCAGCAGTTACAGGGAAGGCACAGATACGCAGTATTTT.

The rearrangement uses TRBV15 and TRBJ2-5; D is possibly TRBD2 (5 bases). The J call is in doubt because the DNA end fits TRBJ2-7 better. Germline V gene sequence: CDR1 LNHNV, CDR2 YYDKDF (reference sequence). The CDR3 consists of 16 residues. DNA for the CDR3: TGTGCCACCAGCAGAGTTCAATTGGGGATCGGGGACGAGCAGTACTTC. Amino acids: CATSRVQLGIGDEQYF.

The chain is built from TRBV9 and TRBJ2-1, with 10 bases identical to TRBD2. V trimming: 1 base; J trimming: 3 bases; junction bases outside the gene matches: 1. The CDR3 extends over 15 amino acids. CDR1 is SGDLS, CDR2 YYNGEE, per germline. CDR3 protein: CASSVSSGSYNEQFF. CDR3 DNA sequence: TGTGCCAGCAGCGTATCTAGCGGGAGCTACAATGAGCAGTTCTTC.

This chain uses TRBV28 with TRBJ1-1, with 7 nucleotides matching TRBD1. The CDR3 loop spans 16 amino acids. Germline V gene data show CDR1 as MDHEN and CDR2 as SYDVKM. J lost 1 base, V lost 3 bases, and 8 bases had no gene match. The CDR3 protein is CASSFGTVGRNTEAFF. In DNA, the CDR3 is TGTGCCAGCAGTTTTGGGACAGTCGGGAGGAACACTGAAGCTTTCTTT.

The chain uses TRBV5-1 and TRBJ2-1; D is unclear. The V and J ends lost 1 base and 4 bases respectively, with 0 bases between them. The length of the CDR3 is 11 residues. From germline, CDR1 is SGHRS and CDR2 YFSETQ. The CDR3 DNA follows: TGCGCCAGCAGCTTGTACAATGAGCAGTTCTTC. Its translation: CASSLYNEQFF.

This clone was seen once. The chain combines TRBV11-1 with TRBJ2-5; D possibly uses TRBD1 or TRBD2 (5 bases each). The V end lost 5 bases, the J end lost 4 bases, and 20 bases lay between the germline ends. Looked up from germline, CDR1 is SGHAT and CDR2 is FQDESV (reference sequence). CDR3 length: 16 residues. The chain's CDR3 is CASSKLRDADGETQYF. The CDR3 DNA reads TGTGCCAGCAGCAAGCTCCGGGACGCGGACGGAGAGACCCAGTACTTC.

The chain uses TRBV6-6 and TRBJ2-7; tentatively, D is TRBD1 or TRBD2 (5 bases each). The V gene's germline CDR1 is MNHNY and CDR2 SVGAGI (reference sequence). The V end was cut by 0 bases, the J end by 6 bases, with 12 bases between. The CDR3 is made up of 14 amino acids. DNA of the CDR3: TGTGCCAGCAGTTACTCGCTGGGGGTAGGCGAGCAGTACTTC. Its protein product is CASSYSLGVGEQYF.

The CDR3, as DNA: TGTGCCTGGAGTGTACTGAGAGGTTACGAGCAGTACTTC. This translates into CAWSVLRGYEQYF. V usage is TRBV30 and J usage is TRBJ2-7; no definite D call. Germline values: CDR1 GTSNPN, CDR2 SVGIG (reference sequence). Trimming left V 0 bases short and J 4 bases short, with 10 bases between. The CDR3 contains 13 residues.

The chain carries TRBV7-9 and TRBJ2-3; D may correspond to TRBD1 or TRBD2 (6 bases each). Per germline, CDR1 SEHNR and CDR2 FQNEAQ (reference sequence). V was clipped by 4 bases and J by 2 bases, with 13 bases between them. The CDR3 is 15 residues long. The CDR3 DNA sequence: TGTGCCAGCAGCTCGGACGGGGGCTACACAGATACGCAGTATTTT. This codes for CASSSDGGYTDTQYF.

Only one count was recorded for this clone. The chain recombines TRBV6-1 with TRBJ2-2, with D hard to call. The germline gives CDR1 MNHNS, CDR2 SASEGT. This CDR3 spans 14 amino acids. V lost 7 bases and J lost 2, with 11 bases in between. Here the CDR3 reads CASISHGNTGELFF. CDR3 in DNA: TGTGCCAGCATTAGTCACGGTAACACCGGGGAGCTGTTTTTT.

This chain connects TRBV30 to TRBJ2-5, with 7 bases matching TRBD1. Germline assignment: CDR1 GTSNPN and CDR2 SVGIG (reference sequence). The V and J ends lost 3 bases and 2 bases, in that order; junction bases with no gene match: 3. This CDR3 is built from 13 residues. CDR3 sequence: CAWRKTGQETQYF. The CDR3 bases are TGTGCCTGGAGGAAGACAGGGCAAGAGACCCAGTACTTC.

The rearrangement uses TRBV28 and TRBJ2-1; 7 bases map to TRBD2. The CDR3 spans 16 residues. V trimming: 6 bases; J trimming: 6 bases; junction bases outside the gene matches: 14. CDR1 and CDR2 from the germline V gene are MDHEN and SYDVKM. The CDR3 is CASRLSGGVIGNEQFF. The DNA of the CDR3 is TGTGCCAGCAGGTTGAGTGGGGGGGTAATCGGCAATGAGCAGTTCTTC.

Only one count was recorded for this clone. The chain links TRBV29-1 to TRBJ2-3; D could derive from TRBD1 or TRBD2 (5 bases each). The CDR3 has 13 amino acids. The V gene lost 7 bases and the J gene lost 5 bases, with 16 bases spanning the gap. CDR1 is SQVTM, CDR2 ANQGSEA, per germline. The chain's CDR3 is CSGGTDYGDTQYF. The CDR3 DNA sequence: TGCAGCGGAGGGACCGACTACGGAGATACGCAGTATTTT.

The chain has TRBV19 and TRBJ2-3, with 7 bases matching TRBD2. This CDR3 spans 14 amino acids. After removal of 5 bases from V and 3 bases from J, the junction contained 5 bases not matched to a gene. The germline V gene encodes CDR1 LNHDA and CDR2 SQIVND (reference sequence). The CDR3 nucleotides read TGTGCCAGTAGTTTCCCCGGGGGGACAGATACGCAGTATTTT. This gives the protein CASSFPGGTDTQYF.